The clone carrying this TCR beta chain was observed a single time. CDR1 is LGHNT and CDR2 is FRNRAP in the germline V gene. Deletions cut 6 bases from V and 0 bases from J, with 20 bases between. This CDR3 region has 18 residues. The study ran its PCR with 60 Vbeta and 13 Jbeta primers. Method: immunoSEQ multiplex PCR; TCRdb's copy keeps in-frame clones and lacks some. The sample includes roughly 140,000 clones, about three quarters seen only once; the top ten take 0.5% to 0.85%. This specimen comes from a study of cytomegalovirus exposure and HLA in healthy donors. The J gene is TRBJ2-2, the V gene TRBV12-5; possibly TRBD1 for D (5 bases). This TCR came from a male donor in good health and CMV-seronegative. The sequencing input was PBMCs. The CDR3 spells CASGTTRGMAPNTGELFF. The DNA for the CDR3 is TGTGCTAGTGGGACCACAAGGGGTATGGCTCCGAACACCGGGGAGCTGTTTTTT.